This T cell receptor beta chain was identified in a study of CD8 T cells in ankylosing spondylitis. General observations from the study: Seemingly characteristic of ankylosing spondylitis blood was a TCR beta motif consisting of about 8 highly homologous variants.

MiXCR, applied by TCRdb to the 5' RACE reads, yields one record per CDR3 protein. The sample includes about 500,000 distinct CDR3 sequences, roughly 13% seen only once; the top ten take nearly 7%. Per the germline V gene, CDR1 is SGHRS and CDR2 is YFSETQ. The CDR3 is made up of 16 amino acids. V trimming: 0 bases; J trimming: 6 bases; junction bases outside the gene matches: 8. Worth noting for this clonotype: Its antigen is unknown.

The V call is TRBV5-1, the J call TRBJ2-3; 9 bases map to TRBD2. Sequenced material: blood, either unsorted or a sorted T cell fraction (not recorded which). The source is a male donor with ankylosing spondylitis. Here the CDR3 reads CASSLGSSGSQDTQYF. The CDR3 nucleotides read TGCGCCAGCAGCTTGGGTAGTAGCGGGAGCCAGGATACGCAGTATTTT.